These 29 T cell receptor beta chains came from one sample sequenced in a study of shared clonotypes between healthy human individuals. Naive CD8 cells were CD45RO-negative, positively selected for CCR7, excluding terminally differentiated effector memory CD45RA+ cells. TCRdb's table, derived via immunoSEQ multiplex PCR, lists solely in-frame clones and lacks some. The sample comprises hundreds of thousands of clones, approximately 96% of which are singletons, and roughly 0.12% rests with the top ten. The source material was naive CD8+ T cells sorted from blood. Every receptor here comes from a woman in her 30s in good health.

This clone was detected only a few times. This chain uses TRBV7-9 with TRBJ1-4; possibly TRBD1 for D (5 bases). Germline-derived CDR1 and CDR2 are SEHNR and FQNEAQ (reference sequence). The CDR3 extends over 12 amino acids. V lost 1 base and J 13 bases, leaving 10 bases between the germline ends. CDR3: CASSLGSGGLFF. CDR3 sequence (DNA): TGTGCCAGCAGCTTAGGCTCCGGGGGACTGTTTTTT.

A note on this clone: Sequence at one end of the junction differs from germline and may be a read error. V gene TRBV14 combines with J gene TRBJ2-1, with a weak D call TRBD2 (5 bases). The CDR3 runs to 13 residues. In germline, CDR1 is SGHDN, CDR2 FVKESK. This CDR3 reads CAGSPAWGVEQFF. CDR3 in DNA: TGTGCCGGCAGCCCCGCGTGGGGAGTTGAGCAGTTCTTC.

This chain joins TRBV28 and TRBJ2-7; D might be TRBD1 or TRBD2, each matching 6 bases. The CDR3 runs to 13 residues. The V end lost 7 bases, the J end lost 11 bases, and 21 bases lay between the germline ends. Germline lookup yields CDR1 MDHEN and CDR2 SYDVKM. For the CDR3, the DNA is TGTGCCAGCAACCCTCCCGAGGGGGGCTCCAAGTACTTC. Its protein product is CASNPPEGGSKYF. Variable domain in full (rest from reference TRBV28 and TRBJ2-7): DVKVTQSSRYLVKRTGEKVFLECVQDMDHENMFWYRQDPGLGLRLIYFSYDVKMKEKGDIPEGYSVSREKKERFSLILESASTNQTSMYLCASNPPEGGSKYFGPGTRLTVT.

This chain joins TRBV28 and TRBJ2-7; TRBD2 aligns across 14 bases. Per the germline V gene, CDR1 is MDHEN and CDR2 is SYDVKM. V shed 7 bases, J shed 6 bases, and the junction held 14 bases outside the gene matches. CDR3 length: 17 amino acids. CDR3 sequence reads: CASTPGTSGSLAVEQYF. CDR3 nucleotides: TGTGCCAGCACCCCCGGGACTAGCGGGAGTCTGGCGGTCGAGCAGTACTTC. Together with reference TRBV28 and TRBJ2-7, the CDR3 gives the full variable domain: DVKVTQSSRYLVKRTGEKVFLECVQDMDHENMFWYRQDPGLGLRLIYFSYDVKMKEKGDIPEGYSVSREKKERFSLILESASTNQTSMYLCASTPGTSGSLAVEQYFGPGTRLTVT.

This rearrangement joins TRBV7-9 to TRBJ2-1, with D possibly called TRBD1 or TRBD2 (5 bases each). V dropped 1 base and J dropped 5 bases, with 15 bases sitting between them. Germline V gene sequence: CDR1 SEHNR, CDR2 FQNEAQ (reference sequence). The CDR3 contains 16 residues. This CDR3 is CASSLGGTVGNNEQFF. CDR3 coding DNA: TGTGCCAGCAGCTTAGGTGGGACGGTGGGAAACAATGAGCAGTTCTTC.

This sequence joins TRBV5-6 and TRBJ1-1; no definite D call. V was shortened by 1 base and J by 5 bases, with 9 bases between the two germline ends. Germline assignment: CDR1 SGHDT and CDR2 YYEEEE. The CDR3 covers 13 residues. The CDR3 here is CASSLFERTEAFF. The CDR3, as DNA: TGTGCCAGCAGCTTGTTCGAAAGGACTGAAGCTTTCTTT.

This chain joins TRBV5-1 and TRBJ2-5, with TRBD1 as a possible D gene (5 bases). The CDR3 runs 14 residues. CDR1 is SGHRS, CDR2 YFSETQ, per germline. Trimming removed 3 bases from V and 0 bases from J, with 9 bases in between. CDR3 nucleotides: TGCGCCAGCAGCTCACAGGTAGACCAAGAGACCCAGTACTTC. This gives the protein CASSSQVDQETQYF.

This clone was detected only once. The chain uses TRBV28 and TRBJ2-7; 9 nucleotides align to TRBD1. CDR3 length: 16 amino acids. The germline gives CDR1 MDHEN, CDR2 SYDVKM. The V gene end was trimmed by 5 bases and the J gene end by 2 bases; junction bases not matched to a gene: 10. DNA for the CDR3: TGTGCCAGCAGTCCCGCGACCGGGACAGGGACCTACGAGCAGTACTTC. Its translation: CASSPATGTGTYEQYF.

This sequence joins TRBV10-3 and TRBJ2-1; D is unclear. Germline V lookup: CDR1 ENHRY, CDR2 SYGVKD. Trimming took off 2 bases at V and 7 bases at J, with 9 bases between the two ends. This CDR3 spans 13 amino acids. The CDR3 nucleotides are TGTGCCATCAGTGAGCCGATCGGTAATGAGCAGTTCTTC. Its translation is CAISEPIGNEQFF.

Of note for this clone: The same CDR3 arises from other DNA sequences in this sample as well. This chain joins TRBV19 and TRBJ2-1; D is possibly TRBD2 (5 bases). V dropped 7 bases and J dropped 10 bases, with 11 bases sitting between them. The CDR3 consists of 11 residues. Germline V gives CDR1 LNHDA, CDR2 SQIVND (reference sequence). The CDR3 sequence is CASKLGNEQFF. The DNA for the CDR3 is TGTGCCAGTAAACTAGGGAACGAGCAGTTCTTC.

The V gene is TRBV30, the J gene TRBJ2-7; the D gene is possibly TRBD2 (6 bases). CDR1 and CDR2 from the germline V gene are GTSNPN and SVGIG (reference sequence). The length of the CDR3 is 15 residues. Trimming removed 3 bases from V and 2 bases from J, with 17 bases in between. Here the CDR3 reads CAWRKDYRGAYEQYF. The CDR3 DNA follows: TGTGCCTGGAGGAAGGACTATCGGGGCGCCTACGAGCAGTACTTC.

The chain combines TRBV29-1 with TRBJ2-3; D unclear. Germline lookup yields CDR1 SQVTM and CDR2 ANQGSEA. V was pared by 4 bases and J by 0 bases, with 8 bases between. The CDR3 runs 13 residues. The CDR3 DNA sequence: TGCAGCGTTGTTGGGTCAAGCACAGATACGCAGTATTTT. Its translation is CSVVGSSTDTQYF.

CDR3 in amino acids: CASSDLSGNTIYF. The CDR3 DNA sequence: TGTGCCAGCAGTGACCTCTCCGGAAACACCATATATTTT. The V gene is TRBV6-1, the J gene TRBJ1-3; D is ambiguous. CDR3 length: 13 residues. Between the trimmed V and J ends, which lost 3 bases and 4 bases, there was a span of 7 bases. Germline V gene data show CDR1 as MNHNS and CDR2 as SASEGT.

The DNA for the CDR3 is TGCGCCAGCAGCCAAAGCGGGACTAGCGGGAGATACCGAGAGACCCAGTACTTC. It translates to CASSQSGTSGRYRETQYF. This chain uses TRBV4-1 with TRBJ2-5; 14 bases map to TRBD2. Germline CDR1 MGHRA, CDR2 YSYEKL. The V and J ends lost 2 bases and 4 bases, in that order; junction bases with no gene match: 9. The length of the CDR3 is 18 residues.

This clone was seen once. This chain connects TRBV29-1 to TRBJ2-5; 7 bases match TRBD1. Germline V lookup: CDR1 SQVTM, CDR2 ANQGSEA. This CDR3 comprises 13 residues. Unmatched junction bases numbered 8, after V lost 8 bases and J lost 2 bases. The CDR3: CSIPYRGQETQYF. In DNA form, the CDR3 reads TGCAGCATCCCGTACAGGGGACAAGAGACCCAGTACTTC.

The chain joins TRBV4-1 to TRBJ1-1; D might be TRBD1 (6 bases). The CDR3 loop spans 14 amino acids. Between the trimmed V and J ends, which lost 3 bases and 6 bases, there was a span of 14 bases. Germline V gene lookup returns CDR1 MGHRA and CDR2 YSYEKL. This CDR3 is CASSHNRAGAEAFF. CDR3 DNA: TGCGCCAGCAGCCACAACAGGGCGGGAGCTGAAGCTTTCTTT.

The chain carries TRBV5-1 and TRBJ2-3; the D gene is possibly TRBD2 (6 bases). V lost 6 bases to trimming and J lost 2 bases, with 13 bases between them. This CDR3 region has 14 residues. Germline CDR1 and CDR2: SGHRS and YFSETQ. CDR3 nucleotide sequence: TGCGCCAGCACCGTGGCGGGGTACACAGATACGCAGTATTTT. Translating it yields CASTVAGYTDTQYF. The full variable domain, its missing parts supplied by reference TRBV5-1 and TRBJ2-3, is KAGVTQTPRYLIKTRGQQVTLSCSPISGHRSVSWYQQTPGQGLQFLFEYFSETQRNKGNFPGRFSGRQFSNSRSEMNVSTLELGDSALYLCASTVAGYTDTQYFGPGTRLTVL.

The rearrangement links TRBV28 to TRBJ2-1; D uncertain. The germline V and J ends were trimmed by 3 bases and 0 bases, with 9 bases remaining between them. There are 15 residues in the CDR3. Germline CDR1 and CDR2: MDHEN and SYDVKM. The chain's CDR3 is CASSFPHGSYNEQFF. CDR3 DNA sequence: TGTGCCAGCAGTTTTCCCCATGGCTCCTACAATGAGCAGTTCTTC. The full variable domain, in which reference TRBV28 and TRBJ2-1 provide the parts outside the CDR3, is DVKVTQSSRYLVKRTGEKVFLECVQDMDHENMFWYRQDPGLGLRLIYFSYDVKMKEKGDIPEGYSVSREKKERFSLILESASTNQTSMYLCASSFPHGSYNEQFFGPGTRLTVL.

The chain recombines TRBV13 with TRBJ2-7, with a weak D call TRBD1 (6 bases). The CDR3 totals 14 residues. The germline V gene encodes CDR1 PRHDT and CDR2 FYEKMQ (reference sequence). Trimming stripped 2 bases from V and 4 bases from J, with 12 bases between. Written as DNA, the CDR3 is TGTGCCAGCAGCTTATGGCCCCAGGGGTACGAGCAGTACTTC. Its translation: CASSLWPQGYEQYF. The variable domain in full, with the rest retrieved from reference TRBV13 and TRBJ2-7, is AAGVIQSPRHLIKEKRETATLKCYPIPRHDTVYWYQQGPGQDPQFLISFYEKMQSDKGSIPDRFSAQQFSDYHSELNMSSLELGDSALYFCASSLWPQGYEQYFGPGTRLTVT.

The chain links TRBV15 to TRBJ2-1; tentatively, D is TRBD2 (7 bases). Looked up from germline, CDR1 is LNHNV and CDR2 is YYDKDF (reference sequence). This CDR3 contains 16 residues. V was clipped by 2 bases and J by 0 bases, with 11 bases between them. CDR3 bases: TGTGCCACCAGCAGACAGCGGGACACCTCCTACAATGAGCAGTTCTTC. Translating gives CATSRQRDTSYNEQFF.

The V gene is TRBV7-3, the J gene TRBJ1-1, with no clear D. The ends were cut back, 3 bases at V and 4 bases at J, with 6 bases in the middle. This CDR3 contains 12 residues. CDR1 and CDR2 from the germline V gene are SGHTA and FQGTGA. This CDR3 reads CASSFTGTEAFF. CDR3 nucleotides: TGTGCCAGCAGCTTTACGGGCACTGAAGCTTTCTTT.

The rearrangement joins TRBV28 to TRBJ2-7; D may be TRBD2 (6 bases). CDR3 size: 15 residues. V lost 6 bases to trimming and J lost 2 bases, with 17 bases between them. From germline, CDR1 is MDHEN and CDR2 SYDVKM. For the CDR3, the DNA is TGTGCCAGCAGCCCCCTAGGACTAACGACCTACGAGCAGTACTTC. Residues: CASSPLGLTTYEQYF.

This chain uses TRBV11-2 with TRBJ2-1, with 9 positions matching TRBD1. The CDR3 is 12 amino acids. Losses at the gene ends were 1 base for V and 15 bases for J; bases not matched to a gene: 4. The V gene's germline CDR1 is SGHAT and CDR2 FQNNGV. The CDR3, as DNA: TGTGCCAGCAGCTTAGGGGGACAGGGAGGGTTCTTC. Protein: CASSLGGQGGFF.

This chain connects TRBV20-1 to TRBJ1-5; D is unclear. CDR3 length: 11 residues. Germline CDR1 reads DFQATT; CDR2 reads SNEGSKA (reference sequence). V dropped 4 bases and J dropped 4 bases, with 5 bases sitting between them. The CDR3 DNA reads as TGCAGTGCTACACCGAATCAGCCCCAGCATTTT. It codes for CSATPNQPQHF.

V gene TRBV4-1 combines with J gene TRBJ2-2; TRBD1 aligns across 9 bases. CDR1 MGHRA and CDR2 YSYEKL come from the germline V gene. This CDR3 spans 15 amino acids. V shed 4 bases, J shed 3 bases, and the junction held 3 bases outside the gene matches. The CDR3 DNA sequence: TGCGCCAGCAGCCCTGGACAGGGGTACACCGGGGAGCTGTTTTTT. It encodes CASSPGQGYTGELFF.

This sequence joins TRBV27 and TRBJ2-7; possibly TRBD1 for D (6 bases). CDR1 is MNHEY and CDR2 is SMNVEV in the germline V gene (reference sequence). The CDR3 runs to 14 residues. Trimming left V 3 bases short and J 2 bases short, with 11 bases between. CDR3 amino acids: CASSFTGSAYEQYF. The CDR3 nucleotides are TGTGCCAGCAGTTTCACAGGGTCAGCCTACGAGCAGTACTTC.

This sequence joins TRBV5-8 and TRBJ2-3; D ambiguous. Trimming removed 9 bases from V and 1 base from J, with 3 bases in between. Germline-derived CDR1 and CDR2 are SGHTS and YDEGEE. The CDR3 runs to 10 residues. The CDR3 sequence is CAIRTDTQYF. The CDR3 bases are TGTGCCATACGCACAGATACGCAGTATTTT.

A single count supports this clone. The chain combines TRBV10-3 with TRBJ1-1; TRBD1 matches at 7 bases. The CDR3 runs 15 residues. The V and J ends lost 8 bases and 1 base, in that order; junction bases with no gene match: 10. In germline, CDR1 is ENHRY, CDR2 SYGVKD. The CDR3 protein is CAIAEGAIRNTEAFF. CDR3 coding DNA: TGTGCCATCGCGGAGGGGGCGATTAGGAACACTGAAGCTTTCTTT.

The rearrangement links TRBV27 to TRBJ2-1; 7 nucleotides agree with TRBD2. There are 15 residues in the CDR3. Germline CDR1 is MNHEY and CDR2 is SMNVEV (reference sequence). The V and J ends lost 8 bases and 7 bases, in that order; junction bases with no gene match: 14. CDR3 nucleotides: TGTGCCAGCCCTTGTCCGACTAGCACGGGGAATGAGCAGTTCTTC. Encoded protein: CASPCPTSTGNEQFF.